A selection of T cell receptor beta chains follows, all from one sample in a study of CD8+ T cells in alopecia areata. The protocol was immunoSEQ multiplex PCR, while the TCRdb copy is restricted to in-frame clones and leaves out a portion. The data contain roughly 150,000 clones, 40% to 65% of them singletons. Sequencing was performed on CD8+ T cells sorted from blood, taken at week 0. Receptors were obtained from a human donor with alopecia areata. The CDR3 runs from the conserved cysteine through the conserved F or W. D genes are given only for firm matches. For some rows the clone size is stated as once, few or many, or as a class when expanded; others skip it.

v_gene	abundance	j_gene	d_gene	len	CDR3nt	CDR3aa
TRBV7-2	NA	TRBJ2-2	NA	13	TGTGCCAGCAGCGAAGGGGCAGTCGGGGAGCTGTTTTTT	CASSEGAVGELFF
TRBV5-6	few	TRBJ2-3	NA	14	TGTGCCAGCAGCTTGAGCCTAGCAGTAGATACGCAGTATTTT	CASSLSLAVDTQYF
TRBV6-5	NA	TRBJ1-1	NA	11	TGTGCCAGCACCATAGGGACAGAAGCTTTCTTT	CASTIGTEAFF
TRBV5-6	few	TRBJ2-7	NA	15	TGTGCCAGCAGCCCCGCGGGGCAAGGCTACTACGAGCAGTACTTC	CASSPAGQGYYEQYF
TRBV7-9	few	TRBJ2-2	NA	12	TGTGCCAGCAGCTATGGGGCCGGGGAGCTGTTTTTT	CASSYGAGELFF
TRBV19	NA	TRBJ1-1	NA	13	TGTGCCAGTAGTGGCAACAGGAACACTGAAGCTTTCTTT	CASSGNRNTEAFF
TRBV30	NA	TRBJ1-3	NA	11	TGTGCCTGGATGGGACTAAACACCATATATTTT	CAWMGLNTIYF
TRBV19	NA	TRBJ1-1	TRBD1	14	TGTGCCAGTAGTTCCGGGACAGGGAACACTGAAGCTTTCTTT	CASSSGTGNTEAFF
TRBV6-6	NA	TRBJ2-3	TRBD1	15	TGTGCCAGCAGGTTCCGACAGGGGGAAGCAGATACGCAGTATTTT	CASRFRQGEADTQYF
TRBV27	NA	TRBJ2-7	NA	14	TGTGCCAGCAGTAGGGGCAGGGTGTTGGACGAGCAGTACTTC	CASSRGRVLDEQYF
TRBV5-1	NA	TRBJ2-7	TRBD2	11	TGCGCCAGCAGGGGAGGGAGAGTGCAGTACTTC	CASRGGRVQYF
TRBV29-1	NA	TRBJ2-7	NA	13	TGCAGCGCCCGGGGCGGGACCCACTACGAGCAGTACTTC	CSARGGTHYEQYF
TRBV6-5	once	TRBJ1-2	NA	14	TGTGCCAGCAGTCCGTCGACCCTTAACTATGGCTACACCTTC	CASSPSTLNYGYTF
TRBV19	NA	TRBJ2-7	TRBD1	13	TGTGCCACCGGACAGGGGATGGGATACGAGCAGTACTTC	CATGQGMGYEQYF
TRBV29-1	NA	TRBJ1-6	NA	10	TGCAGCGCATCGCCAGGACCCCTCCACTTT	CSASPGPLHF
TRBV30	NA	TRBJ2-1	TRBD2	13	TGTGCCTGGACTAGCGGGGGGGCTAGGGAGCAGTTCTTC	CAWTSGGAREQFF
TRBV2	few	TRBJ2-1	NA	12	TGTGCCAGCCGGACATTACCGGGACAGCAGTTCTTC	CASRTLPGQQFF
TRBV4-3	NA	TRBJ1-4	TRBD1	14	TGCGCCAGCAGCCTGGGACAGAAAGGGGAAAAACTGTTTTTT	CASSLGQKGEKLFF
TRBV7-8	few	TRBJ2-3	NA	11	TGTGCCAGCAGCCGCACAGATACGCAGTATTTT	CASSRTDTQYF
TRBV19	NA	TRBJ2-7	NA	13	TGTGCCAGTAGCACCCAAGGACAGCTCGAGCAGTACTTC	CASSTQGQLEQYF
TRBV29-1	few	TRBJ2-3	NA	14	TGCAGCGTTGAAGGGGGGCTAGACACAGATACGCAGTATTTT	CSVEGGLDTDTQYF
TRBV19	few	TRBJ1-5	NA	15	TGTGCCAGTAGTATGTCCAGGGTTAGCAATCAGCCCCAGCATTTT	CASSMSRVSNQPQHF
TRBV4-3	NA	TRBJ2-1	NA	16	TGCGCCAGCAGCCAAGATTCGGGGATCTCCTACAATGAGCAGTTCTTC	CASSQDSGISYNEQFF
TRBV7-4	NA	TRBJ1-5	TRBD1	16	TGTGCCAGCAGCGCCCGGACAGGGGTAGGCAATCAGCCCCAGCATTTT	CASSARTGVGNQPQHF
TRBV2	NA	TRBJ2-2	NA	15	TGTGCCAGCAGTGATTTGGGGCGCGGCACCGGGGAGCTGTTTTTT	CASSDLGRGTGELFF
TRBV5-6	NA	TRBJ1-1	NA	14	TGTGCCAGCAGCTTGTTCTCCAGCTACACTGAAGCTTTCTTT	CASSLFSSYTEAFF
TRBV28	NA	TRBJ2-7	TRBD2	18	TGTGCCAGCAGTTCACGACTAGCGGGGGGTGGCGGACGCTACGAGCAGTACTTC	CASSSRLAGGGGRYEQYF
TRBV19	few	TRBJ2-1	TRBD1	15	TGTGCCAGTGGAACCGGGACAGATACGTTGAATGAGCAGTTCTTC	CASGTGTDTLNEQFF
TRBV13	few	TRBJ1-2	NA	13	TGTGCCAGCAGCCCGGAAGGGGGCTATGGCTACACCTTC	CASSPEGGYGYTF
TRBV7-6	NA	TRBJ2-5	NA	14	TGTGCCAGCAGCTCTTCTAGCGACCAGGAGACCCAGTACTTC	CASSSSSDQETQYF
TRBV29-1	NA	TRBJ2-2	NA	13	TGCAGCGTTGAAGGCCCTAACACCGGGGAGCTGTTTTTT	CSVEGPNTGELFF
TRBV29-1	NA	TRBJ1-2	TRBD1	15	TGCAGCGTTGCTCAATCGGACAGGTCCGACTATGGCTACACCTTC	CSVAQSDRSDYGYTF
TRBV29-1	NA	TRBJ2-7	NA	12	TGCAGCGTTGGGGGGCAGGCGGGCGAGCAGTACTTC	CSVGGQAGEQYF
TRBV4-3	NA	TRBJ2-7	NA	15	TGCGCCAGCAGCCAAGATCGAAAGGGATCCTACGAGCAGTACTTC	CASSQDRKGSYEQYF
TRBV4-3	few	TRBJ1-2	NA	17	TGCGCCAGCAGCCAAGAGGGAGGACGTCCCGATAGTCGTGGCTACACCTTC	CASSQEGGRPDSRGYTF
TRBV14	few	TRBJ2-7	TRBD1	17	TGTGCCAGCAGCCAAGCCGGACAGGGCAGTAGCTCCTACGAGCAGTACTTC	CASSQAGQGSSSYEQYF
TRBV7-2	NA	TRBJ2-2	NA	18	TGTGCCAGCAGCTTAGGTCCCCCCCTGGCGAGGGAAGCCGGGGAGCTGTTTTTT	CASSLGPPLAREAGELFF
TRBV12-5	few	TRBJ2-3	TRBD1	15	TGTGCTAGTGGCTTATACAGGGGTTTCGGAGATACGCAGTATTTT	CASGLYRGFGDTQYF
TRBV19	few	TRBJ1-1	NA	13	TGTGCCAGCAAACAGGGCTCGAACACTGAAGCTTTCTTT	CASKQGSNTEAFF